A selection of T cell receptor beta chains follows, all from one sample in a study of blood T cell repertoires in COVID-19. Clones were sequenced by immunoSEQ multiplex PCR, and TCRdb holds only the in-frame ones, with some missing. The data contain roughly 18,000 clones, 89% of them seen just once; the ten biggest clones take up about 12%. The material sequenced was peripheral blood. These receptors all stem from a man between 60 and 75 years old with active COVID-19. Both conserved end residues are part of each CDR3. D genes are given only for firm matches. Expanded clones get a size class; other rows say once, few or many, or leave the size out.

d_gene	abundance	v_gene	j_gene	CDR3nt	CDR3aa
-	-	TRBV10-1	TRBJ2-7	TGCGCCAGCAGTGTAGGGAGCACACACTACGAGCAGTACTTC	CASSVGSTHYEQYF
-	-	TRBV20-1	TRBJ2-1	TGCAGTGCTAGTACGCCTAGTTACCCCTACAATGAGCAGTTCTTC	CSASTPSYPYNEQFF
-	-	TRBV10-3	TRBJ2-7	TGTGCCACCCGCCATAGACTTGGGTACGAGCAGTACTTC	CATRHRLGYEQYF
-	-	TRBV4-2	TRBJ2-4	TGTGCCAGCAGCCAGGTGGGACTAGCCAAAAACATTCAGTACTTC	CASSQVGLAKNIQYF
-	-	TRBV7-2	TRBJ2-1	TGTGCCAGCAGCTTAGCGCGGGGTAGCGGACTTCGCTCCTACAATGAGCAGTTCTTC	CASSLARGSGLRSYNEQFF
-	-	TRBV11-2	TRBJ2-7	TGTGCCAGCAGCTTACAGTCAGGGAGGACCTACGAGCAGTACTTC	CASSLQSGRTYEQYF
-	-	TRBV28	TRBJ1-4	TGTGCCAGCAGGGCTCAGGGCCCGCCTAATGAAAAACTGTTTTTT	CASRAQGPPNEKLFF
-	-	TRBV7-9	TRBJ2-7	TGTGCCAGCAGCTTTTGGGGTAGCGTGGGGTCCTACGAGCAGTACTTC	CASSFWGSVGSYEQYF
TRBD1	once	TRBV6-6	TRBJ1-1	TGTGCCAGCAGTACCGGTGGAGGGGGCTTGAACACTGAAGCTTTCTTT	CASSTGGGGLNTEAFF
TRBD1	-	TRBV11-2	TRBJ2-7	TGTGCCAGCAGCTTTGGTCGATCCGGGACAGGGGGGCAAAAGCAGTACTTC	CASSFGRSGTGGQKQYF
-	-	TRBV2	TRBJ2-7	TGTGCCAGCACGGAGGGCGGGCGGGGTCACGAGCAGTACTTC	CASTEGGRGHEQYF
-	-	TRBV15	TRBJ1-2	TGTGCCACCAGCAGAGATGGAGGGACGGTCTATGGCTACACCTTC	CATSRDGGTVYGYTF
-	-	TRBV19	TRBJ1-3	TGTGCCAGTAGTATAGACGGGTTCGGCTCTGGAAACACCATATATTTT	CASSIDGFGSGNTIYF
-	once	TRBV6-1	TRBJ1-2	TGTGCCAGCAGTGAAGGGGCTTACTATGGCTACACCTTC	CASSEGAYYGYTF
TRBD2	-	TRBV19	TRBJ2-2	TGTGCCAGTAGTTCTAGCGGGTTGGACACCGGGGAGCTGTTTTTT	CASSSSGLDTGELFF
TRBD2	-	TRBV6-5	TRBJ2-1	TGTGCCAGCGGGAGGCGGGAGGGCCGGGATGAGCAGTTCTTC	CASGRREGRDEQFF
-	-	TRBV5-6	TRBJ2-7	TGTGCCAGCAGCCGTCGACAGTCCTACGAGCAGTACTTC	CASSRRQSYEQYF
-	-	TRBV27	TRBJ2-2	TGTGCCAGCAGTTTCCAGGGTCCCGGGGAGCTGTTTTTT	CASSFQGPGELFF
-	-	TRBV30	TRBJ1-4	TGTGCCTGGAGTGTACAGGTTGCAACTAATGAAAAACTGTTTTTT	CAWSVQVATNEKLFF
-	-	TRBV12-3/TRBV12-4	TRBJ1-2	TGTGCCAGCAGTTTAACCAGGGAATATGGCTACACCTTC	CASSLTREYGYTF
-	few	TRBV11-2	TRBJ2-3	TGTGCCAGCAGCTTCGGCATACGAGGGCGAGATACGCAGTATTTT	CASSFGIRGRDTQYF
TRBD2	-	TRBV4-3	TRBJ2-3	TGCGCCAGCAGCCAAAGACTAGCGGGGGGGCGGGATACGCAGTATTTT	CASSQRLAGGRDTQYF
TRBD1	-	TRBV10-3	TRBJ1-2	TGTGCCACCCCAAATGACAGGGAAGGCTACACCTTC	CATPNDREGYTF
TRBD1	-	TRBV7-7	TRBJ2-7	TGTGCTAGCAGCTGGGTCCGGGACAGGGGGCAGAGCTCCTACGAGCAGTACTTC	CASSWVRDRGQSSYEQYF
-	-	TRBV5-1	TRBJ2-5	TGCGCCAGCAGCCCAGATTCCAACCAAGAGACCCAGTACTTC	CASSPDSNQETQYF
TRBD2	-	TRBV5-1	TRBJ2-7	TGCGCCAGCAGCTTTCAAGCGGGAGCTGGGTACGAGCAGTACTTC	CASSFQAGAGYEQYF
-	-	TRBV9	TRBJ2-2	TGTGCCAGCAGCCCCCCCCTCGCGGACATCACCGGGGAGCTGTTTTTT	CASSPPLADITGELFF
TRBD1	-	TRBV7-2	TRBJ2-7	TGTGCCAGCAGCTCCTGGGACAGGGATCCCCACGAGCAGTACTTC	CASSSWDRDPHEQYF
TRBD2	-	TRBV7-3	TRBJ2-5	TGTGCCAGCAGCTTTAGCGGGAGGGGAGAGACCCAGTACTTC	CASSFSGRGETQYF
-	once	TRBV18	TRBJ1-6	TGTGCCAGCTCTCGCAACAGGGTCTATAATTCACCCCTCCACTTT	CASSRNRVYNSPLHF